What follows are 17 T cell receptor beta chains derived from one specimen sequenced in a study of T cell repertoires in cytomegalovirus infection. TCRdb redid the calling of the reads with MiXCR, one entry per CDR3 protein. The repertoire includes 450,000 to 650,000 distinct CDR3 sequences, more than 25% of them detected once, and roughly 13% sits in the top ten. The sample taken for sequencing was PBMCs. Receptors were obtained from a human donor in good health (CMV status not recorded). Some clones in this sample may be carry-over from other donors' samples.

The table lists this clonotype with many counts. The chain links TRBV7-2 to TRBJ2-7, with no clear D. The CDR3 length is 13 residues. CDR1 and CDR2 from the germline V gene are SGHTA and FQGNSA. V was trimmed by 1 base and J by 7 bases, leaving 11 bases between them. The DNA of the CDR3 is TGTGCCAGCAGCTTAGTGCTTGCCGGGGAGCAGTACTTC. It is translated as CASSLVLAGEQYF.

CDR3 sequence reads: CSARDNQAGGRDTQYF. In DNA, the CDR3 is TGCAGTGCTAGAGATAATCAAGCGGGAGGGCGGGATACGCAGTATTTT. This chain uses TRBV20-1 with TRBJ2-3, with 10 nucleotides matching TRBD2. The CDR3 sequence is 16 residues long. CDR1 DFQATT and CDR2 SNEGSKA come from the germline V gene (reference sequence). The trim removed 0 bases at V and 6 bases at J, leaving 9 bases unmatched.

The V call is TRBV4-3, the J call TRBJ2-2, with D possibly TRBD2 on 6 matching bases. The length of the CDR3 is 17 residues. Trimming took 0 bases from V and 0 from J, leaving 11 bases between them. The germline V gene has CDR1 LGHNA and CDR2 YSLEER. The CDR3 region is CASSQDWGVTNTGELFF. The CDR3 DNA is TGCGCCAGCAGCCAAGATTGGGGGGTTACGAACACCGGGGAGCTGTTTTTT.

This clonotype showed up just a few times. The chain combines TRBV14 with TRBJ1-2; D perhaps matches TRBD1 (6 bases). Germline V gene data show CDR1 as SGHDN and CDR2 as FVKESK. The length of the CDR3 is 16 residues. The germline V and J ends were trimmed by 0 bases and 3 bases, with 14 bases remaining between them. The CDR3 bases are TGTGCCAGCAGCCAAGATCCCCGGGGGCCCTACTATGGCTACACCTTC. Its protein product is CASSQDPRGPYYGYTF.

V gene TRBV30 combines with J gene TRBJ2-6, with unresolved D. Germline V gene lookup returns CDR1 GTSNPN and CDR2 SVGIG (reference sequence). CDR3 length: 12 residues. Trimming left V 4 bases short and J 2 bases short, with 3 bases between. The CDR3 DNA reads TGTGCCTGGATCGCTGGGGCCAACGTCCTGACTTTC. This codes for CAWIAGANVLTF.

This clonotype has just a few counts. The chain carries TRBV4-1 and TRBJ1-1, with a possible D match to TRBD1 (6 bases). V was cut by 3 bases and J by 0 bases, with 11 bases left in between. Looked up from germline, CDR1 is MGHRA and CDR2 is YSYEKL. The CDR3 extends over 15 amino acids. CDR3 residues: CASSQRTVMNTEAFF. In DNA, the CDR3 is TGCGCCAGCAGCCAGAGGACAGTCATGAACACTGAAGCTTTCTTT.

The rearrangement links TRBV6-1 to TRBJ2-7; no clear D. Germline CDR1 MNHNS, CDR2 SASEGT. CDR3 length equals 12 residues. CDR3 in DNA: TGTGCCAGCAATGAAGCCTCCTACGAGCAGTACGTC. Translation: CASNEASYEQYV.

This sequence joins TRBV7-4 and TRBJ2-5; 11 nucleotides line up with TRBD2. The length of the CDR3 is 16 residues. Germline V gene sequence: CDR1 SGHVT, CDR2 SQSDAQ. The junction had 7 bases not matched to a gene; V was cut back by 5 bases and J by 2 bases. CDR3 protein: CASSRRLAGTQETQYF. The CDR3 bases are TGTGCCAGCAGCCGGAGACTAGCGGGAACTCAAGAGACCCAGTACTTC. The full variable domain, rest sourced from reference TRBV7-4 and TRBJ2-5, is GAGVSQSPRYKVAKRGRDVALRCDSISGHVTLYWYRQTLGQGSEVLTYSQSDAQRDKSGRPSGRFSAERPERSVSTLKIQRTEQGDSAVYLCASSRRLAGTQETQYFGPGTRLLVL.

V is TRBV20-1 and J is TRBJ2-3; D is ambiguous. V was shortened by 1 base and J by 5 bases, with 7 bases between the two germline ends. Germline CDR1 is DFQATT and CDR2 is SNEGSKA (reference sequence). The CDR3 is 12 amino acids. The chain's CDR3 is CSARGHVDTQYF. The CDR3 nucleotides read TGCAGTGCTAGAGGCCACGTAGATACGCAGTATTTT.

J is TRBJ1-1 and V is TRBV20-1, with 7 bases that match TRBD1. V lost 8 bases and J lost 0; bases outside the gene matches: 3. Germline V gene lookup returns CDR1 DFQATT and CDR2 SNEGSKA (reference sequence). The CDR3 totals 12 residues. CDR3 in DNA: TGCAGTATACAGGGGCTGAACACTGAAGCTTTCTTT. Its translation: CSIQGLNTEAFF.

The chain is built from TRBV19 and TRBJ1-2, with a possible D match to TRBD1 (6 bases). The V end was cut by 9 bases, the J end by 4 bases, with 21 bases between. Germline CDR1 LNHDA, CDR2 SQIVND (reference sequence). This CDR3 has 15 residues. The CDR3: CASRPWGGASYGYTF. CDR3 in DNA: TGTGCCAGCCGCCCCTGGGGGGGGGCGAGCTATGGCTACACCTTC.

Notes on this clonotype: A much larger clone sits a single nucleotide away, making a read error possible. The CDR3 carries no conserved terminal phenylalanine or tryptophan, so it likely arises from a read error. The V call is TRBV11-3, the J call TRBJ1-1, with 8 nucleotides matching TRBD1. The junction had 10 bases not matched to a gene; V was cut back by 5 bases and J by 5 bases. This CDR3 is 15 amino acids long. Germline CDR1 is SGHNT and CDR2 is YENEEA. The CDR3 coding sequence is TGTGCCAGCAGCCCAGGACAGGGTACAGGGACTGAAGCTTTCTAT. Amino acid sequence: CASSPGQGTGTEAFY.

The chain couples TRBV4-1 to TRBJ1-5; D is unclear. This CDR3 contains 17 residues. Germline CDR1 is MGHRA and CDR2 is YSYEKL. Trimming left V 1 base short and J 0 bases short, with 13 bases between. The CDR3 region is CASSQVVGSDSNQPQHF. The CDR3 DNA follows: TGCGCCAGCAGCCAAGTGGTAGGCAGCGATAGCAATCAGCCCCAGCATTTT.

This clonotype was seen more than once but under ten times. The chain carries TRBV5-1 and TRBJ2-1; 11 nucleotides align to TRBD1. Losses at the gene ends were 3 bases for V and 7 bases for J; bases not matched to a gene: 12. The CDR3 extends over 17 amino acids. Germline lookup yields CDR1 SGHRS and CDR2 YFSETQ. In DNA, the CDR3 is TGCGCCAGCAGCTCCGGACAGGGGGCTTTTTACGCAAATGAGCAGTTCTTC. Translating it yields CASSSGQGAFYANEQFF.

In this sample, this clonotype turned up a few times. The chain couples TRBV2 to TRBJ1-6; tentatively, D is TRBD1 (5 bases). The V end was cut by 6 bases, the J end by 0 bases, with 12 bases between. The length of the CDR3 is 16 residues. Germline CDR1 and CDR2: SNHLY and FYNNEI. This CDR3 is CASRVRGNSYNSPLHF. DNA for the CDR3: TGTGCCAGCAGGGTCCGGGGGAACTCCTATAATTCACCCCTCCACTTT.

This clonotype was observed a handful of times. The rearrangement joins TRBV11-3 to TRBJ2-3, with D uncertain. This CDR3 has 13 amino acids. Germline values: CDR1 SGHNT, CDR2 YENEEA. The V gene lost 3 bases and the J gene lost 4 bases, with 8 bases spanning the gap. CDR3 nucleotides: TGTGCCAGCAGCTTGTCCCGTGCAGATACGCAGTATTTT. Translation: CASSLSRADTQYF.

This chain joins TRBV6-5 and TRBJ2-7, with a weak D call TRBD1 (6 bases). The germline gives CDR1 MNHEY, CDR2 SVGAGI. Trimming removed 0 bases at V and 2 bases at J, with 11 bases between. The CDR3 is made up of 15 amino acids. The CDR3 DNA sequence: TGTGCCAGCAGTTACTCGTCGGCAGGGGCCTACGAGCAGTACTTC. Translated, it gives CASSYSSAGAYEQYF.